These 23 T cell receptor beta chains came from one sample sequenced in a study of T cell responses to AZD1222 COVID-19 vaccine. This table comes from immunoSEQ multiplex PCR, and its TCRdb copy is limited to in-frame clones, with some not included. The sample has 120,000 or so clones, around nine tenths seen once. This specimen was peripheral blood, taken on day 0 of AZD1222 vaccination. The receptors come from an adult in good health.

CDR3 DNA: TGTGCCAGCTCAATACAGGGGGCGTATGAGCAGTTCTTC. It specifies CASSIQGAYEQFF. The rearrangement joins TRBV18 to TRBJ2-1, with 9 bases matching TRBD1. J was trimmed by 8 bases and V by 5 bases; bases with no gene match: 4. Germline V gene sequence: CDR1 KGHSH, CDR2 LQKENI. The CDR3 totals 13 residues. Filled out from reference TRBV18 and TRBJ2-1, the complete variable domain reads NAGVMQNPRHLVRRRGQEARLRCSPMKGHSHVYWYRQLPEEGLKFMVYLQKENIIDESGMPKERFSAEFPKEGPSILRIQQVVRGDSAAYFCASSIQGAYEQFFGPGTRLTVL.

This chain connects TRBV4-2 to TRBJ1-2, with 9 bases lining up with TRBD1. The CDR3 is made up of 16 amino acids. CDR1 and CDR2 (germline): LGHNA, YNFKEQ. J gave up 7 bases and V 2 bases, and 11 bases lay outside the gene matches. CDR3 nucleotides: TGTGCCAGCAGCCAACTCACAGGGGGCGAGAAGGGTGGCTACACCTTC. Protein: CASSQLTGGEKGGYTF.

This clone has only one observation. CDR3 loop: CASSVDRDSPLHF. The CDR3, as DNA: TGTGCCAGCAGCGTAGACAGGGACTCACCCCTCCACTTT. The rearrangement links TRBV7-3 to TRBJ1-6, with 7 bases identical to TRBD1. The ends lost 5 bases at V and 10 bases at J; junction bases unmatched: 5. Germline V CDR1 and CDR2: SGHTA, FQGTGA. This CDR3 contains 13 residues.

The V call is TRBV27, the J call TRBJ2-1, with TRBD1 as a possible D gene (6 bases). Germline CDR1 is MNHEY and CDR2 is SMNVEV (reference sequence). The length of the CDR3 is 13 residues. Trimming stripped 7 bases from V and 8 bases from J, with 15 bases between. The CDR3 nucleotides read TGTGCCAGCACCAGAACAGGGAGCGATGAGCAGTTCTTC. This translates into CASTRTGSDEQFF.

This chain joins TRBV7-6 and TRBJ1-4; D not resolved. This CDR3 has 15 amino acids. V lost 1 base and J 7 bases, leaving 13 bases between the germline ends. CDR1 is SGHVS and CDR2 is FNYEAQ in the germline V gene. The CDR3 protein is CASSLGHIPGEKLFF. CDR3 coding DNA: TGTGCCAGCAGCTTAGGTCACATTCCCGGTGAAAAACTGTTTTTT.

This clone was detected once. This chain connects TRBV6-5 to TRBJ1-5; a weak D match, TRBD1 (5 bases). Trimming stripped 4 bases from V and 0 bases from J, with 10 bases between. The CDR3 consists of 15 residues. Germline CDR1 reads MNHEY; CDR2 reads SVGAGI. CDR3 bases: TGTGCCAGCAGTTGGGGGTTTGATAGCAATCAGCCCCAGCATTTT. Its protein product is CASSWGFDSNQPQHF.

J is TRBJ2-7 and V is TRBV9; D tentatively reads TRBD1 or TRBD2 (6 bases each). This CDR3 region has 14 residues. The V gene lost 0 bases and the J gene lost 6 bases, with 13 bases spanning the gap. Germline V gene lookup returns CDR1 SGDLS and CDR2 YYNGEE. CDR3 nucleotides: TGTGCCAGCAGCGTAGAAGGGGGGTCCGGCGAGCAGTACTTC. This codes for CASSVEGGSGEQYF.

This clone was counted only a few times. This chain joins TRBV15 and TRBJ2-7, with a weak D call TRBD2 (5 bases). Trimming pared 0 bases from V and 5 bases from J, leaving 17 bases between. Germline V lookup: CDR1 LNHNV, CDR2 YYDKDF (reference sequence). The CDR3 runs 16 residues. This chain's CDR3 is CATSRDPRGIPHEQYF. The CDR3 DNA is TGTGCCACCAGCAGAGATCCCCGAGGGATCCCCCACGAGCAGTACTTC.

CDR3 coding DNA: TGTGCCAGCATTAAGCGGGGGGGAGGAGAGACCCAGTACTTC. Its translation is CASIKRGGGETQYF. This chain uses TRBV28 with TRBJ2-5; 10 nucleotides align to TRBD2. This CDR3 comprises 14 residues. Germline V gives CDR1 MDHEN, CDR2 SYDVKM. V lost 7 bases, J lost 4 bases, and 6 bases stayed unmatched.

This clone was seen a single time. This chain connects TRBV5-4 to TRBJ2-3, with 9 bases identical to TRBD2. The CDR3 extends over 15 amino acids. The germline V gene has CDR1 SGHNT and CDR2 YYREEE (reference sequence). V lost 4 bases, J lost 1 base, and 4 bases stayed unmatched. The CDR3 nucleotides are TGTGCCAGCAGCCCTAGCGGGGACCGCACAGATACGCAGTATTTT. It specifies CASSPSGDRTDTQYF.

The V call is TRBV9, the J call TRBJ1-4; D not resolved. The CDR3 covers 13 residues. Germline assignment: CDR1 SGDLS and CDR2 YYNGEE. Trimming cost V 5 bases and J 6 bases, with 11 bases left between them. CDR3: CASSRESHEKLFF. The CDR3 DNA follows: TGTGCCAGCAGTCGAGAATCCCATGAAAAACTGTTTTTT.

The chain combines TRBV19 with TRBJ2-6; TRBD1 matches at 10 bases. The CDR3 is 20 amino acids. Trimming removed 0 bases from V and 1 base from J; junction bases left unmatched: 9. The germline CDR1 and CDR2 sequences are LNHDA and SQIVND (reference sequence). CDR3 in DNA: TGTGCCAGTAGTATAGAGAGGGACAGGGGATATGGTTCTGGGGCCAACGTCCTGACTTTC. Translating it yields CASSIERDRGYGSGANVLTF.

V gene TRBV5-1 combines with J gene TRBJ2-1; 8 positions agree with TRBD1. The CDR3 contains 14 residues. From germline, CDR1 is SGHRS and CDR2 YFSETQ. The trim removed 4 bases at V and 5 bases at J, leaving 5 bases unmatched. CDR3 nucleotide sequence: TGCGCCAGCAGCCAGACAGGGGTCCACAATGAGCAGTTCTTC. Translation: CASSQTGVHNEQFF.

The chain uses TRBV19 and TRBJ2-1, with D tentatively TRBD1 (6 bases). Germline loops: CDR1 LNHDA, CDR2 SQIVND (reference sequence). Trimming took off 9 bases at V and 3 bases at J, with 9 bases between the two ends. The CDR3 length is 12 residues. The CDR3 DNA sequence: TGTGCCAGCGCGACAGGCTACAATGAGCAGTTCTTC. Protein: CASATGYNEQFF.

The chain has TRBV3-1 (or the pseudogene TRBV3-2) and TRBJ2-5; no reliable D call. V was clipped by 5 bases and J by 5 bases, with 6 bases between them. This CDR3 has 11 residues. CDR1 LGHDT and CDR2 YNNKEL come from the germline V gene (reference sequence). The CDR3 reads CASSGWETQYF. The CDR3 DNA reads as TGTGCCAGCAGCGGCTGGGAGACCCAGTACTTC.

This chain connects TRBV3-1 (or the pseudogene TRBV3-2) to TRBJ1-6; D unresolved. This CDR3 region has 15 residues. The V end lost 1 base, the J end lost 4 bases, and 8 bases lay between the germline ends. CDR1 is LGHDT and CDR2 is YNNKEL in the germline V gene (reference sequence). In DNA, the CDR3 is TGTGCCAGCAGCCAAGGATCAGATTATAATTCACCCCTCCACTTT. Amino acid sequence: CASSQGSDYNSPLHF.

The rearrangement joins TRBV6-5 to TRBJ2-7, with 7 nucleotides matching TRBD1. This CDR3 has 15 residues. Germline V gene lookup returns CDR1 MNHEY and CDR2 SVGAGI. V shed 0 bases and J 0 bases; nucleotides not matched to a gene: 2. For the CDR3, the DNA is TGTGCCAGCAGTTACTCGAGACAGGGCTCCTACGAGCAGTACTTC. Amino acids: CASSYSRQGSYEQYF.

CDR3 amino acids: CASSQGLAGRREQYF. CDR3 nucleotide sequence: TGTGCCAGCTCACAAGGACTAGCGGGACGGCGCGAGCAGTACTTC. The gene calls are TRBV18 and TRBJ2-7; 12 bases fit TRBD2. V shed 4 bases and J 6 bases; nucleotides not matched to a gene: 7. CDR1 and CDR2 (germline): KGHSH, LQKENI. This CDR3 is built from 15 residues. Full variable domain (missing parts from reference TRBV18 and TRBJ2-7): NAGVMQNPRHLVRRRGQEARLRCSPMKGHSHVYWYRQLPEEGLKFMVYLQKENIIDESGMPKERFSAEFPKEGPSILRIQQVVRGDSAAYFCASSQGLAGRREQYFGPGTRLTVT.

The genes are TRBV4-2 and TRBJ2-1, with 9 bases lining up with TRBD2. The V segment lost 2 bases and the J segment 6 bases; nucleotides outside the gene matches: 14. Germline V gene data show CDR1 as LGHNA and CDR2 as YNFKEQ. This CDR3 is built from 18 residues. The CDR3 loop reads CASSQQGSAGGRSNEQFF. As DNA, the CDR3 is TGTGCCAGCAGCCAACAAGGATCAGCGGGAGGACGGAGCAATGAGCAGTTCTTC.

This chain's CDR3 is CASSLDGGNQPQHF. CDR3 nucleotides: TGTGCCAGCAGCTTGGACGGGGGGAATCAGCCCCAGCATTTT. This chain links TRBV5-5 with TRBJ1-5, with D possibly TRBD1 on 5 matching bases. Deletions cut 0 bases from V and 4 bases from J, with 8 bases between. This CDR3 is built from 14 residues. Looked up from germline, CDR1 is SGHKS and CDR2 is YYEKEE (reference sequence).

The chain employs TRBV7-3 and TRBJ1-2; TRBD1 is a possible D gene (5 bases). Germline CDR1 SGHTA, CDR2 FQGTGA. The CDR3 extends over 14 amino acids. The V and J ends lost 5 bases and 0 bases respectively, with 10 bases between them. DNA for the CDR3: TGTGCCAGCAGCCCAGGGCCAGCTAACTATGGCTACACCTTC. The encoded protein is CASSPGPANYGYTF. The whole variable domain, remainder taken from reference TRBV7-3 and TRBJ1-2, is GAGVSQTPSNKVTEKGKYVELRCDPISGHTALYWYRQSLGQGPEFLIYFQGTGAADDSGLPNDRFFAVRPEGSVSTLKIQRTERGDSAVYLCASSPGPANYGYTFGSGTRLTVV.

The chain has TRBV6-5 and TRBJ2-6, with no clear D. The V and J ends lost 2 bases and 0 bases respectively, with 8 bases between them. CDR3 length equals 16 residues. The germline V gene has CDR1 MNHEY and CDR2 SVGAGI. CDR3 sequence (DNA): TGTGCCAGCAGTTACGGGTTGTACTCTGGGGCCAACGTCCTGACTTTC. Translating it yields CASSYGLYSGANVLTF.

The chain uses TRBV28 and TRBJ2-3; D is ambiguous. CDR3 size: 13 residues. V lost 6 bases to trimming and J lost 0 bases, with 7 bases between them. In germline, CDR1 is MDHEN, CDR2 SYDVKM. CDR3 DNA: TGTGCCAGCAGCCCGCCCAGCACAGATACGCAGTATTTT. It translates to CASSPPSTDTQYF.